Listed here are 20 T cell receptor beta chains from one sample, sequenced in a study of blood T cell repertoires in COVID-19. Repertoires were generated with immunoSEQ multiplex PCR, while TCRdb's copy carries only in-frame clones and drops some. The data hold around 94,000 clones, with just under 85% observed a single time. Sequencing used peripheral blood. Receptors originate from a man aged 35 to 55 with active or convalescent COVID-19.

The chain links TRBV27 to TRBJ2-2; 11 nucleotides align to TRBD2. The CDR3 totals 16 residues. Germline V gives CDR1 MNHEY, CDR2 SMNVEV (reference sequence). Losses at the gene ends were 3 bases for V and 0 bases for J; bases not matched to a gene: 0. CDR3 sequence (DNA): TGTGCCAGCAGTTTGGGACTAGCGGCGAACACCGGGGAGCTGTTTTTT. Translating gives CASSLGLAANTGELFF.

CDR3 coding DNA: TGCGCCAGCAGCTTCACCGGGTCTAATGAGCAGTTCTTC. This gives the protein CASSFTGSNEQFF. The chain recombines TRBV5-1 with TRBJ2-1; D uncertain. The germline gives CDR1 SGHRS, CDR2 YFSETQ. The CDR3 sequence is 13 residues long. Deletions cut 2 bases from V and 7 bases from J, with 10 bases between.

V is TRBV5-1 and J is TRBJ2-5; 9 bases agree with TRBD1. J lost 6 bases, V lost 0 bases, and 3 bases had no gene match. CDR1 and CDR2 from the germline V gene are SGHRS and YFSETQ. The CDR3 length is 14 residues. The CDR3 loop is CASSLGQGDQTQYF. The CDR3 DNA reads TGCGCCAGCAGCTTGGGACAGGGGGATCAGACCCAGTACTTC.

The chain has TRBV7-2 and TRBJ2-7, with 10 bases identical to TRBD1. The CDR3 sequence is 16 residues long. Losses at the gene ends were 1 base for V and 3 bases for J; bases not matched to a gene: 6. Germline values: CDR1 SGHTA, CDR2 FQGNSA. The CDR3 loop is CASSLGRDRGGYEQYF. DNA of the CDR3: TGTGCCAGCAGCTTAGGAAGGGACAGGGGAGGCTACGAGCAGTACTTC.

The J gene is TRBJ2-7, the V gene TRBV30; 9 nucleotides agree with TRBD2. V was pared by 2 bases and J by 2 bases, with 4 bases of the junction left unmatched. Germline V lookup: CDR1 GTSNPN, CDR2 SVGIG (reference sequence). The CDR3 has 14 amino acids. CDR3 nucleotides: TGTGCCTGGAGTTTTGCGGGGGGGCCCTACGAGCAGTACTTC. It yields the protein CAWSFAGGPYEQYF.

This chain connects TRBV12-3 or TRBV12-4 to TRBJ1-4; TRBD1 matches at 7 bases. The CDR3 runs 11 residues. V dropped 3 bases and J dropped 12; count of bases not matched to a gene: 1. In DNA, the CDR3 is TGTGCCAGCAGTTTGAGGGGGCAACTGTTTTTT. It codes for CASSLRGQLFF.

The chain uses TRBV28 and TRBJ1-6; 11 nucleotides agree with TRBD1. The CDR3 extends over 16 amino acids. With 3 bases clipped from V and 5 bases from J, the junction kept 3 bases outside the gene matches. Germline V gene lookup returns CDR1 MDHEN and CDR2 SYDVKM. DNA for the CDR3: TGTGCCAGCAGTTTGTTGGGACAGGGGGATAATTCACCCCTCCACTTT. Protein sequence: CASSLLGQGDNSPLHF. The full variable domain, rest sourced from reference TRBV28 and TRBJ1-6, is DVKVTQSSRYLVKRTGEKVFLECVQDMDHENMFWYRQDPGLGLRLIYFSYDVKMKEKGDIPEGYSVSREKKERFSLILESASTNQTSMYLCASSLLGQGDNSPLHFGNGTRLTVT.

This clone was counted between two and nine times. The CDR3 bases are TGTGCCTGGGACAGGGGAAATCATGAAAAACTGTTTTTT. Protein: CAWDRGNHEKLFF. J is TRBJ1-4 and V is TRBV30; 8 bases line up with TRBD1. V lost 5 bases, J lost 6 bases, and 5 bases stayed unmatched. Germline V gene lookup returns CDR1 GTSNPN and CDR2 SVGIG (reference sequence). CDR3 length: 13 amino acids.

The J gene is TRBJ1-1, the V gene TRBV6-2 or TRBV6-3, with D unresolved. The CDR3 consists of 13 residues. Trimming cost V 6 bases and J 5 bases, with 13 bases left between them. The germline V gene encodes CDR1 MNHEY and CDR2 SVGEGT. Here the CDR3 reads CASSPTVGTEAFF. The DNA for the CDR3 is TGTGCCAGCAGCCCCACGGTTGGTACTGAAGCTTTCTTT.

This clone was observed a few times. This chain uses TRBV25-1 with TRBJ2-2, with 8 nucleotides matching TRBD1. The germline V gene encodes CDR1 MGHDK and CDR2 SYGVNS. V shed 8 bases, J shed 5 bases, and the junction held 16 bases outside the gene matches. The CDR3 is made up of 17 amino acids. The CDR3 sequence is CASSHRQGWGKTGELFF. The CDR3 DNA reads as TGTGCCAGCTCTCACCGACAGGGGTGGGGGAAAACCGGGGAGCTGTTTTTT.

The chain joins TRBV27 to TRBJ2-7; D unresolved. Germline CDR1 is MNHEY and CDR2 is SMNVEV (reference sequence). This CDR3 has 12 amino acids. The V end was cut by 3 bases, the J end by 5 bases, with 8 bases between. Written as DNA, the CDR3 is TGTGCCAGCAGTTTTGCGGTTGACGAGCAGTACTTC. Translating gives CASSFAVDEQYF.

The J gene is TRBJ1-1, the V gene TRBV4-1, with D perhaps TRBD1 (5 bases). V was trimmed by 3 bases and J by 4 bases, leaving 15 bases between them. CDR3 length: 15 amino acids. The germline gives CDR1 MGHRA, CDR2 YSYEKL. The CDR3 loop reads CASSHANRQITEAFF. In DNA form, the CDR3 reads TGCGCCAGCAGCCACGCTAACCGACAGATCACTGAAGCTTTCTTT.

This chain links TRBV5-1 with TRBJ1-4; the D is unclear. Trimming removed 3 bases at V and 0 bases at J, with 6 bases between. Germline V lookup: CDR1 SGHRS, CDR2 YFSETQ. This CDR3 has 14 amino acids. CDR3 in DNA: TGCGCCAGCAGCTCGTCAGCAACTAATGAAAAACTGTTTTTT. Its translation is CASSSSATNEKLFF.

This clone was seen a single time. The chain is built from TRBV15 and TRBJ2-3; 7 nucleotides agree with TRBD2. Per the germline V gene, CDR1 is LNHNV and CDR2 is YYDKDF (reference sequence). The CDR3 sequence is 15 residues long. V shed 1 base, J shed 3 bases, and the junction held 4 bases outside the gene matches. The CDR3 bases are TGTGCCACCAGCAGAGCGGGGGGAAGTACAGATACGCAGTATTTT. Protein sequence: CATSRAGGSTDTQYF.

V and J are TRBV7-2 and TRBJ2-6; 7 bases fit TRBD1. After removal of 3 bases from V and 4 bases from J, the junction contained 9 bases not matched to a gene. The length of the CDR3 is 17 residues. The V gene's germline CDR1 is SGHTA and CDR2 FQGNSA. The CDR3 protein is CASSFTPTGAGANVLTF. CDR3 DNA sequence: TGTGCCAGCAGCTTCACCCCCACAGGGGCAGGGGCCAACGTCCTGACTTTC.

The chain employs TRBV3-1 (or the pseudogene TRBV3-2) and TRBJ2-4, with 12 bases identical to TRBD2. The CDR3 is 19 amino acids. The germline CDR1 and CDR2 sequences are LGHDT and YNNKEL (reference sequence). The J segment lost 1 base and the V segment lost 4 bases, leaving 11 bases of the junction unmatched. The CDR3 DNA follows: TGTGCCAGCAGCCTCGAACTATTAGGACTAGCGGGGGCCAAAAACATTCAGTACTTC. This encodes CASSLELLGLAGAKNIQYF.

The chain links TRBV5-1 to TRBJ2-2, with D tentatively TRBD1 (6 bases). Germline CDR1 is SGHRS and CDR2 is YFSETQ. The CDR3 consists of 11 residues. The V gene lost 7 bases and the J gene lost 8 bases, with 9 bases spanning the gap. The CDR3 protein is CASLQGGELFF. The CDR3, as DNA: TGCGCCAGCTTACAGGGAGGGGAGCTGTTTTTT.

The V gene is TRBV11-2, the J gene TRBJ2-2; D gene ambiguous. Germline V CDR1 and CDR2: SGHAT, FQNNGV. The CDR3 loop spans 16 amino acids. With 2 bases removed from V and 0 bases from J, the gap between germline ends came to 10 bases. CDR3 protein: CASSLSGTANTGELFF. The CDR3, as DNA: TGTGCCAGCAGCTTATCCGGAACAGCGAACACCGGGGAGCTGTTTTTT.

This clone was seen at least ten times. CDR3: CAWSVQWNSYNQPQHF. In DNA, the CDR3 is TGTGCCTGGAGTGTACAATGGAACAGTTACAATCAGCCCCAGCATTTT. The chain recombines TRBV30 with TRBJ1-5; D not resolved. Germline CDR1 GTSNPN, CDR2 SVGIG (reference sequence). V gave up 0 bases and J gave up 3 bases, with 15 bases separating them. There are 16 residues in the CDR3.

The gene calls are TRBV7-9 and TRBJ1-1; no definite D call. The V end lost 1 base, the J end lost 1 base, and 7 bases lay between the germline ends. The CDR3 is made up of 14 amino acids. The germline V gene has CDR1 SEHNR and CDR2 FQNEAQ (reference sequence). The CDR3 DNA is TGTGCCAGCAGCTTAGGGCAGTCGAACACTGAAGCTTTCTTT. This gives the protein CASSLGQSNTEAFF.